This is a list of T cell receptor beta chains from one sample in a study of blood T cells in healthy people across ages. TCRdb used MiXCR to reprocess the 5' RACE reads, holding one entry per CDR3 protein. Here the sample spans hundreds of thousands of distinct CDR3 sequences, about 24% being singletons. The material sequenced was blood. The receptors here all came from a man in his sixties or seventies in good health. The conserved cysteine and the conserved F or W are not part of the CDR3 here. Each record gives: J gene, clone size, V gene, CDR3 protein. Clone size is given for some rows only: seen once, a few or many times, or a class if the clone is expanded.

>TRBJ2-5|few|TRBV19
ASSLLGSTQETQY
>TRBJ2-3|few|TRBV7-3
ASSFSGGISDTQY
>TRBJ1-1|NA|TRBV5-6
ASSFPGTRLNTEAF
>TRBJ2-3|NA|TRBV4-1
ASSLDPNRGSAGTQY
>TRBJ1-1|NA|TRBV7-2
ASSLVRGGAF
>TRBJ2-1|NA|TRBV12-3/TRBV12-4
ASSLGQGISNERF
>TRBJ2-3|few|TRBV13
ASSLPMRDTQY
>TRBJ2-2|few|TRBV5-1
ASRNNRGGTGELF
>TRBJ1-6|few|TRBV10-3
AVSSDRNTSPLH
>TRBJ2-3|few|TRBV10-1
ASSGLNRATQY
>TRBJ2-5|NA|TRBV29-1
SGQGLQETQY
>TRBJ1-1|NA|TRBV5-1
ASSLASGINTEAF
>TRBJ1-3|few|TRBV3-1
ASSEGDTRSGNTIY
>TRBJ2-3|few|TRBV5-1
ASSLTQGTDTQY
>TRBJ1-1|few|TRBV15
ATSLPESMNTEAF
>TRBJ2-3|many|TRBV18
ASSPRAQGANPDTQY
>TRBJ1-2|few|TRBV20-1
SARDPGWGYT
>TRBJ1-5|many|TRBV29-1
SVGKLTGQGLQPQH
>TRBJ1-2|NA|TRBV20-1
SARGATGEYGYT
>TRBJ1-4|NA|TRBV19
ASSIRRQEKLF
>TRBJ2-4|NA|TRBV10-3
AISESRVTSGIHLGGKNIQY
>TRBJ1-2|once|TRBV9
ASSVGWQTNYGYT
>TRBJ2-5|NA|TRBV12-3/TRBV12-4
ASGRTNQETQY
>TRBJ1-2|NA|TRBV7-8
ASSLDGRTYSDEI